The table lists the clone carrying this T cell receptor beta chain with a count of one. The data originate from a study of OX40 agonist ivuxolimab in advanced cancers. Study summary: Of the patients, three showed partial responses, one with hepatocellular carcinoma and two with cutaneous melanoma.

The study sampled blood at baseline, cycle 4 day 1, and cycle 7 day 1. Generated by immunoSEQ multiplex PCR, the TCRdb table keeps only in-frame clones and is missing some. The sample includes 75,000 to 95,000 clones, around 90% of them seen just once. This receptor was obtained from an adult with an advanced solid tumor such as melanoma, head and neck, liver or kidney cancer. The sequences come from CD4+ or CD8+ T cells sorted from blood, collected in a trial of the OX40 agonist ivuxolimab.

The DNA of the CDR3 is TGTGCCAGTCTTGGGTTCGACAGCTACAATGAGCAGTTCTTC. The encoded protein is CASLGFDSYNEQFF. This chain joins TRBV19 and TRBJ2-1; possibly TRBD1 for D (5 bases). Trimming shortened V by 8 bases and J by 3 bases, and 14 bases separated the two germline ends. CDR3 size: 14 residues. Germline CDR1 reads LNHDA; CDR2 reads SQIVND (reference sequence).